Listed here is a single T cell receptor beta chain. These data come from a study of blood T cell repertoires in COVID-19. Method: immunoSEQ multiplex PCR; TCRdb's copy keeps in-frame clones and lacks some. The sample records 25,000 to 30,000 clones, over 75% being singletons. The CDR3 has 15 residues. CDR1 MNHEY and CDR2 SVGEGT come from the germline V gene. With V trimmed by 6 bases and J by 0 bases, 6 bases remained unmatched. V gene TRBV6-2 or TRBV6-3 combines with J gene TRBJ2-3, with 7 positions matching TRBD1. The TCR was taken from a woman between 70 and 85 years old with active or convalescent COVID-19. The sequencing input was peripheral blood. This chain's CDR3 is CASSRGQASTDTQYF. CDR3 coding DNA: TGTGCCAGCAGCCGCGGACAGGCTAGCACAGATACGCAGTATTTT.